Each of the 17 T cell receptor beta chains below was sequenced from the same sample in a study of PD-1 blockade in classical Hodgkin lymphoma. Clones were sequenced by immunoSEQ multiplex PCR, and TCRdb holds only the in-frame ones, with some missing. The top ten clones hold over 15% of a sample with roughly 86,000 clones, 75% to 85% of them seen once. The time point is: cycle 4 day 1 (C4D1), after 5 to 7 weeks of nivolumab. Every patient experienced relapse after autologous stem cell transplantation, and brentuximab vedotin exposure varied. This specimen consisted of peripheral blood mononuclear cells (PBMCs), obtained before the fourth cycle of nivolumab. These receptors were obtained from a human donor with classical Hodgkin lymphoma.

The V call is TRBV6-6, the J call TRBJ2-3; D gene ambiguous. In germline, CDR1 is MNHNY, CDR2 SVGAGI (reference sequence). V was clipped by 6 bases and J by 5 bases, with 9 bases between them. This CDR3 is 12 amino acids long. The CDR3 protein is CASSQLGDTQYF. The DNA for the CDR3 is TGTGCCAGCAGCCAACTCGGAGATACGCAGTATTTT.

The V gene is TRBV7-6, the J gene TRBJ2-3; TRBD1 agrees at 9 bases. The CDR3 contains 14 residues. CDR1 SGHVS and CDR2 FNYEAQ come from the germline V gene. J gave up 4 bases and V 5 bases, and 4 bases lay outside the gene matches. The CDR3 region has the DNA TGTGCCAGCAGCCGGACAGGGGTCCCAGATACGCAGTATTTT. Translated, it gives CASSRTGVPDTQYF.

The V call is TRBV30, the J call TRBJ2-2, with 7 bases that match TRBD2. This CDR3 region has 13 residues. The germline V gene has CDR1 GTSNPN and CDR2 SVGIG (reference sequence). The J segment lost 6 bases and the V segment lost 2 bases, leaving 3 bases of the junction unmatched. CDR3 nucleotides: TGTGCCTGGAGTAAGCGGGGCCCCGGGGAGCTGTTTTTT. Translation gives CAWSKRGPGELFF.

The CDR3 coding sequence is TGTGCCAGCAGCCAAGGGAGGGGGCTGGACACTCAGACCCAGTACTTC. It encodes CASSQGRGLDTQTQYF. The chain joins TRBV14 to TRBJ2-5; perhaps TRBD1 as D (7 bases). CDR1 is SGHDN, CDR2 FVKESK, per germline. CDR3 size: 16 residues. Trimming removed 1 base at V and 6 bases at J, with 18 bases between.

The chain combines TRBV28 with TRBJ1-3; D may be TRBD1 (5 bases). Per the germline V gene, CDR1 is MDHEN and CDR2 is SYDVKM. V lost 7 bases and J 2 bases, leaving 18 bases between the germline ends. CDR3 length: 16 residues. In DNA, the CDR3 is TGTGCCAGCACCTTCCCGGGGCAGAAAGCTGGAAACACCATATATTTT. Protein sequence: CASTFPGQKAGNTIYF.

The rearrangement joins TRBV19 to TRBJ2-2, with TRBD2 matching 9 bases. The CDR3 contains 16 residues. V lost 4 bases, J lost 3 bases, and 6 bases stayed unmatched. Germline V gene sequence: CDR1 LNHDA, CDR2 SQIVND (reference sequence). CDR3 residues: CASSTSAGGDTGELFF. The CDR3 region has the DNA TGTGCCAGTAGTACCTCAGCGGGAGGAGACACCGGGGAGCTGTTTTTT.

This chain links TRBV10-3 with TRBJ2-7; a possible D gene is TRBD1 (6 bases). Trimming removed 0 bases at V and 4 bases at J, with 10 bases between. Germline V lookup: CDR1 ENHRY, CDR2 SYGVKD. There are 14 residues in the CDR3. The CDR3 sequence is CAISESVRGYEQYF. For the CDR3, the DNA is TGTGCCATCAGTGAGTCCGTCAGGGGATACGAGCAGTACTTC.

The chain carries TRBV5-4 and TRBJ2-5; no firm D call. This CDR3 spans 13 amino acids. CDR1 SGHNT and CDR2 YYREEE come from the germline V gene (reference sequence). Trimming took off 0 bases at V and 1 base at J, with 4 bases between the two ends. The CDR3 reads CASSLDSQETQYF. Written as DNA, the CDR3 is TGTGCCAGCAGCTTGGACTCCCAAGAGACCCAGTACTTC.

The chain couples TRBV5-1 to TRBJ2-1; possibly TRBD2 for D (6 bases). Germline assignment: CDR1 SGHRS and CDR2 YFSETQ. V dropped 0 bases and J dropped 0 bases, with 7 bases sitting between them. The CDR3 covers 15 residues. Here the CDR3 reads CASSLDGSSYNEQFF. The CDR3 nucleotides read TGCGCCAGCAGCTTGGACGGGAGCTCCTACAATGAGCAGTTCTTC.

The genes are TRBV6-4 and TRBJ1-2; D gene uncertain. CDR1 MRHNA and CDR2 SNTAGT come from the germline V gene. The CDR3 spans 12 residues. V shed 3 bases and J shed 4 bases, with 6 bases lying between them. The CDR3 nucleotides read TGTGCCAGCAGTGAGGCAGGCTATGGCTACACCTTC. This gives the protein CASSEAGYGYTF.

This rearrangement joins TRBV10-3 to TRBJ2-2; TRBD2 matches at 7 bases. This CDR3 comprises 15 residues. Germline assignment: CDR1 ENHRY and CDR2 SYGVKD. Unmatched junction bases numbered 6, after V lost 8 bases and J lost 0 bases. The CDR3 DNA reads TGTGCCATCGGTCCGGGACTACCGAACACCGGGGAGCTGTTTTTT. Translating it yields CAIGPGLPNTGELFF.

The gene calls are TRBV2 and TRBJ1-4; no definite D call. V was clipped by 6 bases and J by 4 bases, with 9 bases between them. Germline V lookup: CDR1 SNHLY, CDR2 FYNNEI. This CDR3 has 13 residues. This CDR3 reads CASRLDNNEKLFF. CDR3 coding DNA: TGTGCCAGCAGGTTAGACAATAATGAAAAACTGTTTTTT.

The chain couples TRBV5-6 to TRBJ2-2; D gene uncertain. This CDR3 comprises 13 residues. The ends were cut back, 2 bases at V and 5 bases at J, with 7 bases in the middle. Germline V gene data show CDR1 as SGHDT and CDR2 as YYEEEE. The CDR3 DNA follows: TGTGCCAGCAGCTTCCCTACTACCGGGGAGCTGTTTTTT. Amino acids: CASSFPTTGELFF.

This chain links TRBV29-1 with TRBJ2-3; D is unresolved. V dropped 5 bases and J dropped 5 bases, with 8 bases sitting between them. Germline CDR1 is SQVTM and CDR2 is ANQGSEA. The CDR3 has 11 amino acids. The CDR3 DNA follows: TGCAGCGTTTCCCGCGGAGATACGCAGTATTTT. The encoded protein is CSVSRGDTQYF.

The V gene is TRBV11-1, the J gene TRBJ2-5; 8 bases map to TRBD1. Germline trimming cut 4 bases from V and 8 bases from J; bases unmatched to any gene: 9. Germline-derived CDR1 and CDR2 are SGHAT and FQDESV (reference sequence). This CDR3 region has 14 residues. The CDR3 nucleotides read TGTGCCAGCAGCTCAAGTCGACAGGGGCCCACCCAGTACTTC. This sequence encodes CASSSSRQGPTQYF.

The V call is TRBV10-3, the J call TRBJ1-2, with D possibly being TRBD1 (6 bases). Germline CDR1 and CDR2: ENHRY and SYGVKD. Trimming cost V 4 bases and J 7 bases, with 10 bases left between them. The CDR3 contains 12 residues. The CDR3 bases are TGTGCCATCAGTGCCGGGGGCAGTGGCTACACCTTC. Translating it yields CAISAGGSGYTF.

This rearrangement joins TRBV19 to TRBJ2-3, with a possible D match to TRBD1 (6 bases). V was cut by 5 bases and J by 2 bases, with 20 bases left in between. The germline gives CDR1 LNHDA, CDR2 SQIVND (reference sequence). The CDR3 sequence is 17 residues long. Here the CDR3 reads CASSLLTGHLNTDTQYF. DNA for the CDR3: TGTGCCAGTAGTCTTTTAACAGGGCATCTAAACACAGATACGCAGTATTTT. The complete variable domain, with remaining parts taken from reference TRBV19 and TRBJ2-3, reads DGGITQSPKYLFRKEGQNVTLSCEQNLNHDAMYWYRQDPGQGLRLIYYSQIVNDFQKGDIAEGYSVSREKKESFPLTVTSAQKNPTAFYLCASSLLTGHLNTDTQYFGPGTRLTVL.